This T cell receptor beta chain was captured in a study of siplizumab effects on memory and regulatory T cells. Study-wide points: Both greater diversity than memory cells and a major contribution to the alloresponse seemed to characterize naive T cells.

Turning to this clone: What it binds is unknown.

Germline V lookup: CDR1 MNHEY, CDR2 SMNVEV (reference sequence). The CDR3 has 15 amino acids. The trim removed 3 bases at V and 4 bases at J, leaving 5 bases unmatched. Per-sample assaying covered roughly 10^5 TCR templates. Assay: immunoSEQ multiplex PCR; the TCRdb copy retains only in-frame clones and omits some. The sample lists approximately 46,000 clones, approximately 93% occurring once. The rearrangement links TRBV27 to TRBJ2-3, with TRBD2 identical over 9 bases. Sequencing was carried out using CD8+ T cells sorted from blood. This TCR came from a human donor in good health. DNA for the CDR3: TGTGCCAGCAGTTTGCGGGAGGGCCCCGCAGATACGCAGTATTTT. Residues: CASSLREGPADTQYF.